The entry below describes one T cell receptor (beta chain). A single count supports this clone. Its recognized antigen is unknown. Base qualities are not recorded, but no much larger clone differs from it by a single base. The CDR3 regions of human TCRbeta chains were subjected to immunosequencing. The paper's data handling went like this. TCRs in the repertoires were compared against a reference library of SARS-CoV-2-specific TCRs that had been generated with the MIRA antigen-specificity platform. Breadth was defined as the fraction of unique TCRs that were SARS-CoV-2-associated, and depth was defined as the fraction of total T cells that were SARS-CoV-2-associated. Using the MIRA data, each spike-specific TCR was assigned both to the spike region to which the TCR was reactive and to a CD4 or CD8 class. Log10-transformed breadth and depth values were compared by one-way ANOVA with Sidak's multiple comparisons tests. TCRdb took over this immuneACCESS table, retaining in-frame rearrangements with V and J assigned. Such tables are incomplete; in checked studies, under half of the missing clones stem from an unresolved V gene, and the remainder is unexplained. V, J and clone size are those of that table, while D and trimming were read from the DNA. For this sample there are approximately 75,000 clones; 75% to 90% appear just once. About 1.3% of the sample is in the top ten clones.

This sample is part of a study of T cell responses to AZD1222 COVID-19 vaccine (dated by TCRdb to 2020 to 2023). About the study as a whole: TCR sequencing was performed for more than 230 trial participants, of whom some 200 were given two doses of AZD1222 and approximately 25 were given two doses of MenACWY control vaccine. Trial participants were enrolled into age subgroups of 18-55, 56-69 and 70-plus years, which contained roughly 140, 27 and 60 TCR-sequenced participants, respectively. Study-level results and caveats: Only 5 to 7 AZD1222 recipients were SARS-CoV-2 seropositive at baseline, limiting conclusions about previously exposed vaccinees. The 56-69-year group was small, and its depth increase did not reach significance, likely because of low power. Spike-specific TCR breadth and depth rose significantly after two AZD1222 doses compared with day 0 and with MenACWY recipients. CD4 TCRs associated with the vaccine covered the entire spike protein, and the dominant responses were in regions 160-218 and 743-854. Because no samples from the day 14 peak response were available, repertoires could be characterized only after the peak T cell response. Participants were mostly white British and included more females than males, and it was suggested by the authors that clonal diversity may have been underestimated. Reportedly, almost half of the unique spike-specific TCRs recognized epitopes lying outside the regions that are mutated in the B.1.351 and B.1.1.7 variants.

Reading the label with the study, this specimen's time point is: about 28 days (+/-7) after the second vaccine dose. AZD1222 recipients whose second dose came at about 4 weeks and those whose second dose came at about 12 weeks were combined into one group, since spike-specific TCR depth and breadth did not differ between the two schedules. Samples from vaccinated people were obtained from the UK trials COV001 and COV002, which included a single-blind randomized controlled phase 2/3 trial of AZD1222 (ChAdOx1 nCoV-19) in healthy adults. For TCRbeta chain sequencing, PBMC samples were collected from trial participants at day 0 and at day 28 after the second dose. The CDR3 contains 14 residues, cysteine and phenylalanine counted. The only DNA kept is the CDR3, 42 bases in frame from the first base. V is pared back by 3 bases and J by 5 bases, with 11 bases lying between the germline termini. According to the germline V gene, CDR1 reads MDHEN and CDR2 reads SYDVKM.

The chain employs TRBV28 and TRBJ1-3, with a weak D call of TRBD1 (5 bases match). The material was peripheral blood, obtained 28 days after the second AZD1222 dose. The source of this sequence is an adult who received the AZD1222 COVID-19 vaccine. CDR3 loop: CASSFQGTRNTIYF. The DNA is as follows: TGTGCCAGCAGTTTTCAGGGTACGAGAAACACCATATATTTT.